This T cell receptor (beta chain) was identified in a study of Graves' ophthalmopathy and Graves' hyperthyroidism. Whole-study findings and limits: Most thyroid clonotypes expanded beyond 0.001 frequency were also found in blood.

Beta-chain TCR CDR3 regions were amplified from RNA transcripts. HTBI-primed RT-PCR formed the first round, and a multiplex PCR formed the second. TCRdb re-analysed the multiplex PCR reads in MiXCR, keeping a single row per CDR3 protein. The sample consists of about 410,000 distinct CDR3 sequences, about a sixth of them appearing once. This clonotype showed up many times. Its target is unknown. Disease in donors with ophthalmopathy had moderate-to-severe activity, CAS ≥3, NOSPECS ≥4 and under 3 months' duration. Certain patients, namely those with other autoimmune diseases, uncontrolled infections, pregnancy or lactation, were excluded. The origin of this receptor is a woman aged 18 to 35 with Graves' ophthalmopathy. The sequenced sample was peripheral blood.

CDR3 loop: CASSSGGGYTEAFF. The CDR3, as DNA: TGTGCCAGCAGCTCGGGGGGTGGGTACACTGAAGCTTTCTTT. The chain joins TRBV7-2 to TRBJ1-1, with D possibly matching TRBD1 (5 bases). CDR1 and CDR2 from the germline V gene are SGHTA and FQGNSA. Trimming pared 4 bases from V and 3 bases from J, leaving 12 bases between. This CDR3 contains 14 residues.